This section outlines one T cell receptor beta chain sequence together with its context. The antigen remains undetermined. This entry is derived from a study of cytomegalovirus exposure and HLA in healthy donors. There are 15 residues in the CDR3. CDR1 SGHTA and CDR2 FQGTGA come from the germline V gene. V lost 5 bases and J lost 2, with 15 bases in between. The validation cohort, a group of 100 to 150 subjects, included the donors and was separate from the roughly 670-subject first cohort. Points from the study as a whole: While the bulk of TCR sequences proved rare, some public TCRs turned up in many donors.

Using immunoSEQ multiplex PCR, the repertoire was profiled, and TCRdb retains in-frame clones only, with some absent. The sample has roughly 86,000 clones, 96% seen once; the top ten hold roughly 1.5%. The rearrangement uses TRBV7-3 and TRBJ2-5, with D possibly TRBD2 on 6 matching bases. This TCR derives from a man aged 18-30 years in good health and CMV-seropositive. The sequenced sample was PBMCs. The CDR3 DNA is TGTGCCAGCAGCCCCTCCGGGGGTGTTCAAGAGACCCAGTACTTC. Amino acid sequence: CASSPSGGVQETQYF.